This T cell receptor (beta chain) was found in a study of T cells after yellow fever vaccination. For the study at large: Preparation of fractions with low cell numbers was performed using SMART-Seq v4 Ultra Low Input.

Making TCR cDNA involved 5'RACE template switching, which added UMIs and a universal primer site. TCRdb itself ran the 5' RACE reads through MiXCR, one entry per CDR3 protein. The table includes about 45,000 distinct CDR3 sequences, roughly 7% detected once. The CDR3 runs to 12 residues. The V end was cut by 0 bases, the J end by 6 bases, with 6 bases between. Germline V CDR1 and CDR2: WNHNN, SYGVQD (reference sequence). Whole-study results and caveats: The secondary response was weaker, and its peak arrived faster, on day 5 versus 15. The booster response re-showed most primary clones: 95% to 96% CD4, approximately 86% CD8.

This clonotype was observed many times. This TCR derives from a man aged 25-45 years who received the YFV17D yellow fever vaccine. V usage is TRBV10-1 and J usage is TRBJ2-7; D remains unclear. This specimen was CD8+ T cells not binding an NS4B(214-222) dextramer, sorted from PBMCs, taken 45 days after the yellow fever booster vaccination. CDR3: CASSESQSEQYF. CDR3 DNA: TGCGCCAGCAGTGAGTCGCAGAGCGAGCAGTACTTC.